This T cell receptor (beta chain) comes out of a study of T cell repertoires in cytomegalovirus infection. About the research overall: TCR beta signatures that were public indicated CMV infection and matching HLA type. Broader study findings: Pooled public TCR beta family frequency picked out CMV carriers with the relevant HLA. Dominant in the ex vivo response were TCR beta clonotypes restricted by HLA-C and specific for CMV.

TCRdb re-analysed the reads in MiXCR, keeping a single row per CDR3 protein. The sample consists of under 150,000 distinct CDR3 sequences, almost 9% of them appearing once. The table lists this clonotype with a few counts. Its antigen is unidentified. Germline V CDR1 and CDR2: SGHAT, FQNNGV. Trimming removed 4 bases from V and 11 bases from J, with 20 bases in between. The CDR3 loop spans 15 amino acids. This chain connects TRBV11-2 to TRBJ1-4; unclear D gene. Sample: PBMCs. The clonotype comes from a human donor in good health (CMV status not recorded). Some clones in this sample may be carry-over from other donors' samples. The CDR3 sequence is CASSSVEKAAAKLFF. Here the CDR3 DNA reads TGTGCCAGCAGCTCAGTAGAGAAGGCGGCCGCGAAACTGTTTTTT.